This record covers a single T cell receptor beta chain. Its antigen is as yet unknown. TCRdb redid the calling of the RT-PCR reads with MiXCR, one entry per CDR3 protein. The repertoire holds roughly 700,000 distinct CDR3 sequences, with roughly 13% as singletons. These data belong to a study of response to subunit inactivated influenza vaccine. General observations from the study: That few new T cells are recruited by each seasonal influenza vaccination was the authors' suggestion.

Sequenced here: PBMCs from blood, sampled 14 to 15 days before vaccination. The receptor was isolated from a man aged 45 to 65 who received an inactivated influenza vaccine.

The CDR3 reads CASRISGTSGGAGNEQFF. As DNA, the CDR3 is TGTGCCAGCAGAATTTCCGGGACTAGCGGGGGGGCGGGTAATGAGCAGTTCTTC. The chain uses TRBV11-2 and TRBJ2-1; the match to TRBD2 covers 16 bases. CDR3 length equals 18 residues. V lost 6 bases and J lost 7; bases outside the gene matches: 12. Germline lookup yields CDR1 SGHAT and CDR2 FQNNGV.